This T cell receptor (beta chain) was recovered during a study of blood T cell repertoires in COVID-19. Study information: COVID-19 samples from acute and convalescent phases originated in the United States, Italy and Spain. T cells, B-cell-depleted T cells, or PBMCs supplied cDNA or gDNA.

The trim removed 6 bases at V and 7 bases at J, leaving 12 bases unmatched. The V gene's germline CDR1 is SGHAT and CDR2 FQNNGV. The CDR3 runs to 16 residues. This clone has more than one count but fewer than ten. Study processing details: Reference gene primer amplification gave nucleated cell count estimates. TCRdb's table, derived via immunoSEQ multiplex PCR, lists solely in-frame clones and lacks some. V and J calls and clone size are those listed in that table; D and trimming were worked out from the DNA. Of about 130,000 clones in the sample, around 82% are singletons; the top ten hold around 12%.

What was sequenced was peripheral blood. The chain has TRBV11-2 and TRBJ1-6; 7 positions match TRBD1. This TCR derives from a woman aged 25 to 39 who had recovered from COVID-19. CDR3 in DNA: TGTGCCAGCAGTACAGCTGGGACAGTGAGGAATTCACCCCTCCACTTT. It encodes CASSTAGTVRNSPLHF.